Shown below are 3 T cell receptor beta chains from a single sample sequenced in a study of control samples from healthy donors and cancer patients. The data were produced by immunoSEQ multiplex PCR, yet TCRdb's version contains in-frame clones alone and is incomplete. The sample records approximately 90,000 clones, over 75% being singletons. The sequencing sample was made of blood. All receptors come from a woman aged 40-49 years in good health.

The chain uses TRBV30 and TRBJ2-2; D gene unclear. CDR1 GTSNPN and CDR2 SVGIG come from the germline V gene (reference sequence). The germline V and J ends were trimmed by 8 bases and 0 bases, with 10 bases remaining between them. This CDR3 region has 13 residues. The CDR3 DNA sequence: TGTGCCATTAAGACCGCGAACACCGGGGAGCTGTTTTTT. Translated, it gives CAIKTANTGELFF. The whole variable domain, remainder taken from reference TRBV30 and TRBJ2-2, is SQTIHQWPATLVQPVGSPLSLECTVEGTSNPNLYWYRQAAGRGLQLLFYSVGIGQISSEVPQNLSASRPQDRQFILSSKKLLLSDSGFYLCAIKTANTGELFFGEGSRLTVL.

The chain couples TRBV18 to TRBJ2-1, with D possibly being TRBD1 (5 bases). Trimming removed 0 bases from V and 0 bases from J, with 9 bases in between. CDR3 length: 16 amino acids. The germline gives CDR1 KGHSH, CDR2 LQKENI. The DNA for the CDR3 is TGTGCCAGCTCACCACCAAGGGGCCGCTCCTACAATGAGCAGTTCTTC. Its translation is CASSPPRGRSYNEQFF.

The CDR3 sequence: CASSQSSTGVAEAFF. CDR3 coding DNA: TGTGCCAGCAGCCAAAGTTCAACAGGGGTCGCTGAAGCTTTCTTT. This chain links TRBV2 with TRBJ1-1; 7 positions match TRBD1. Looked up from germline, CDR1 is SNHLY and CDR2 is FYNNEI. The CDR3 extends over 15 amino acids. The V and J ends lost 6 bases and 6 bases, in that order; junction bases with no gene match: 13.